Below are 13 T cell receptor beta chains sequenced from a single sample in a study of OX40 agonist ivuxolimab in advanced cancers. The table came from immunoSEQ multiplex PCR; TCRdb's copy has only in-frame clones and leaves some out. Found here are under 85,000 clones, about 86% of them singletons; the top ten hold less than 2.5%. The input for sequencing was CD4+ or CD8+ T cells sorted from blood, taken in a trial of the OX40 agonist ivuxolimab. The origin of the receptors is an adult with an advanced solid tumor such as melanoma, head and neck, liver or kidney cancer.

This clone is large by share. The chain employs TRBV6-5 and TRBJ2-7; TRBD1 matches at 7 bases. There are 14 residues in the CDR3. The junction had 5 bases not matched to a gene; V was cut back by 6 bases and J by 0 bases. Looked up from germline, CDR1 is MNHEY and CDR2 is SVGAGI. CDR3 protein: CASSKRDSSYEQYF. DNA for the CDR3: TGTGCCAGCAGCAAAAGGGACAGCTCCTACGAGCAGTACTTC.

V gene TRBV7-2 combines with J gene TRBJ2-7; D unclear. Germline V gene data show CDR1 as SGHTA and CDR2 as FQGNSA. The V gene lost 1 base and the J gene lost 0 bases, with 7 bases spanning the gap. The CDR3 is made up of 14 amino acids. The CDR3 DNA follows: TGTGCCAGCAGCTTAGACCTGAGCTCCTACGAGCAGTACTTC. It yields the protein CASSLDLSSYEQYF.

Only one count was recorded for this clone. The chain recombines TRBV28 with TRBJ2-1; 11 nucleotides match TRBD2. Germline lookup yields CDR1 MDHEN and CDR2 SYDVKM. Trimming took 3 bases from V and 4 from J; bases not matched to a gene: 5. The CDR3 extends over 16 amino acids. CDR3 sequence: CASSFMGTSGYNEQFF. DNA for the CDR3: TGTGCCAGCAGTTTTATGGGGACTAGCGGATACAATGAGCAGTTCTTC. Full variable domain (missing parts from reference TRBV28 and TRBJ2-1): DVKVTQSSRYLVKRTGEKVFLECVQDMDHENMFWYRQDPGLGLRLIYFSYDVKMKEKGDIPEGYSVSREKKERFSLILESASTNQTSMYLCASSFMGTSGYNEQFFGPGTRLTVL.

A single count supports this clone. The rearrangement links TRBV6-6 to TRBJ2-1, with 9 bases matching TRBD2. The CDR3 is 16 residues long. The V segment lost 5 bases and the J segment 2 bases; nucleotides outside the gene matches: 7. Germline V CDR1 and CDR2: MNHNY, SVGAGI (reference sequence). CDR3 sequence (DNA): TGTGCCAGCAGTACGATAGCGGGGGCCGCCTACAATGAGCAGTTCTTC. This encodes CASSTIAGAAYNEQFF.

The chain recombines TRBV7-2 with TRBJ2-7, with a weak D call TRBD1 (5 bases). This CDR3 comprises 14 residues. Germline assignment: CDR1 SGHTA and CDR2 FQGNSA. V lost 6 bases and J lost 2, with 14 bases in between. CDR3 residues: CASRPTGNPYEQYF. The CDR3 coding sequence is TGTGCCAGCAGGCCTACAGGAAACCCCTACGAGCAGTACTTC.

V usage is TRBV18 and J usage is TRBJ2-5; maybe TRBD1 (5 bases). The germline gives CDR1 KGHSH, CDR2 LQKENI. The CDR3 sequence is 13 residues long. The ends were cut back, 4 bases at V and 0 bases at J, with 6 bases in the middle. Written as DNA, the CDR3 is TGTGCCAGCTCACAGGGGAACCAAGAGACCCAGTACTTC. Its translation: CASSQGNQETQYF.

The CDR3 coding sequence is TGTGCCAGCAGCTTAGGATCGGGCACTGAAGCTTTCTTT. Protein sequence: CASSLGSGTEAFF. The chain employs TRBV11-3 and TRBJ1-1; no clear D gene. The CDR3 length is 13 residues. Trimming shortened V by 1 base and J by 4 bases, and 7 bases separated the two germline ends. From germline, CDR1 is SGHNT and CDR2 YENEEA.

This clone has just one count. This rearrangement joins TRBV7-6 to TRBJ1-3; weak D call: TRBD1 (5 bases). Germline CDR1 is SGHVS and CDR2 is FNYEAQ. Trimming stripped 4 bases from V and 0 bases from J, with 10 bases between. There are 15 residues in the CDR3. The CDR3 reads CASSSQAYSGNTIYF. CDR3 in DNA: TGTGCCAGCAGCTCACAGGCGTACTCTGGAAACACCATATATTTT.

In nucleotides, the CDR3 is TGTGCAAGTCGCTTAAAAGCCTCCACAGATACGCAGTATTTT. Residues: CASRLKASTDTQYF. The rearrangement joins TRBV12-2 to TRBJ2-3; the D call in the table, TRBD2, was not verified against the DNA. TRBV12-2 is reported as a pseudogene. The CDR3 runs to 14 residues.

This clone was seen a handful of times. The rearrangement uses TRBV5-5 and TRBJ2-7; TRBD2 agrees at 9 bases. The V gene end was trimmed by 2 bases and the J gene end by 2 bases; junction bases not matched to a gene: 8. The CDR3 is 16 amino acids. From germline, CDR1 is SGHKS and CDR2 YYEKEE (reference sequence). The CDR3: CASSLGVPSGAYEQYF. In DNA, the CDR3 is TGTGCCAGCAGCTTAGGGGTTCCTAGCGGGGCCTACGAGCAGTACTTC.

The CDR3 is CASSSGPGRALHF. CDR3 sequence (DNA): TGTGCCAGCAGCTCCGGACCAGGTAGAGCCCTCCACTTT. The chain combines TRBV7-3 with TRBJ1-6; D is uncertain. Trimming removed 4 bases from V and 14 bases from J, with 15 bases in between. The length of the CDR3 is 13 residues. From germline, CDR1 is SGHTA and CDR2 FQGTGA.

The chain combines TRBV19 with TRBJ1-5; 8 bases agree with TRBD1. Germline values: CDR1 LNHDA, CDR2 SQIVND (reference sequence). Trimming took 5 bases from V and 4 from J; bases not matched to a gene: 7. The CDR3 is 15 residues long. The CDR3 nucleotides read TGTGCCAGTAGTGGGCGACAGGGGTCAAATCAGCCCCAGCATTTT. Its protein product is CASSGRQGSNQPQHF. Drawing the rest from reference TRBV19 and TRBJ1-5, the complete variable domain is DGGITQSPKYLFRKEGQNVTLSCEQNLNHDAMYWYRQDPGQGLRLIYYSQIVNDFQKGDIAEGYSVSREKKESFPLTVTSAQKNPTAFYLCASSGRQGSNQPQHFGDGTRLSIL.

CDR3 DNA: TGTGCCAGCTCACAGAGTCCCGGGACAGGAGCCCACGAGCAGTACTTC. This codes for CASSQSPGTGAHEQYF. This chain connects TRBV18 to TRBJ2-7; the match to TRBD1 covers 8 bases. This CDR3 region has 16 residues. Germline CDR1 reads KGHSH; CDR2 reads LQKENI. V was pared by 4 bases and J by 5 bases, with 13 bases of the junction left unmatched.